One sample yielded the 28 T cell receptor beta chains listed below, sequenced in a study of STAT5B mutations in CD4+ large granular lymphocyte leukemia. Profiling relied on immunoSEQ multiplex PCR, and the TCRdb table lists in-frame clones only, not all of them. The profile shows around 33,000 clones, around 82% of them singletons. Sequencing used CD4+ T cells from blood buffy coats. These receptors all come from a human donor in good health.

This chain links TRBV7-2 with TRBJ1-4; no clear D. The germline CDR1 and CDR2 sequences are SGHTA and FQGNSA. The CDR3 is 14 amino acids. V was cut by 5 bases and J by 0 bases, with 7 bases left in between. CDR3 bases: TGTGCCAGCAGCCCAAGTGCAACTAATGAAAAACTGTTTTTT. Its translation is CASSPSATNEKLFF. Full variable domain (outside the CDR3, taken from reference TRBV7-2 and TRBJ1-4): GAGVSQSPSNKVTEKGKDVELRCDPISGHTALYWYRQSLGQGLEFLIYFQGNSAPDKSGLPSDRFSAERTGGSVSTLTIQRTQQEDSAVYLCASSPSATNEKLFFGSGTQLSVL.

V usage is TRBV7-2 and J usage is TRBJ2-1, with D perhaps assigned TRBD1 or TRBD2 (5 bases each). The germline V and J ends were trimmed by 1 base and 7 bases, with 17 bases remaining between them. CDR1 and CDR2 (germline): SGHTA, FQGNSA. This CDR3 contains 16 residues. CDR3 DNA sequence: TGTGCCAGCAGCTTAGACGGGGCGCTGAGAGAGAATGAGCAGTTCTTC. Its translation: CASSLDGALRENEQFF.

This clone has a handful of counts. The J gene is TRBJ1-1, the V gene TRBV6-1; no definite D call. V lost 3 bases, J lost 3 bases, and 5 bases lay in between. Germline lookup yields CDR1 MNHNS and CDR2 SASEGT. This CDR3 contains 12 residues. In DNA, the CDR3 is TGTGCCAGCAGTGACCGGTACACTGAAGCTTTCTTT. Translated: CASSDRYTEAFF.

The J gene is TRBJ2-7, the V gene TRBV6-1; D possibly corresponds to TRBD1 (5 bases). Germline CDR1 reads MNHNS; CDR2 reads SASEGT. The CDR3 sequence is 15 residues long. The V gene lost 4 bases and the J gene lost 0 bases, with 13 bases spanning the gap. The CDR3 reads CASSGQGTTSYEQYF. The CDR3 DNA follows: TGTGCCAGCAGTGGTCAGGGCACGACCTCCTACGAGCAGTACTTC.

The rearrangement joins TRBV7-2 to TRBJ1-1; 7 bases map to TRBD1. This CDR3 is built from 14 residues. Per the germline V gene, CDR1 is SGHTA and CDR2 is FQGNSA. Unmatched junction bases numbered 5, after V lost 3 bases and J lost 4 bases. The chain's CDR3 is CASSFLRQGTEAFF. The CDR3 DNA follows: TGTGCCAGCAGCTTCCTCCGACAGGGCACTGAAGCTTTCTTT. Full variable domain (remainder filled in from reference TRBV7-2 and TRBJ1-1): GAGVSQSPSNKVTEKGKDVELRCDPISGHTALYWYRQSLGQGLEFLIYFQGNSAPDKSGLPSDRFSAERTGGSVSTLTIQRTQQEDSAVYLCASSFLRQGTEAFFGQGTRLTVV.

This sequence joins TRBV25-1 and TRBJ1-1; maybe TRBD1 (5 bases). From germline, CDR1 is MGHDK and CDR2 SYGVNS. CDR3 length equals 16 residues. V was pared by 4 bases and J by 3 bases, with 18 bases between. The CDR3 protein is CASSALRDGFDTEAFF. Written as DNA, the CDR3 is TGTGCCAGCAGTGCACTCCGGGACGGGTTTGACACTGAAGCTTTCTTT.

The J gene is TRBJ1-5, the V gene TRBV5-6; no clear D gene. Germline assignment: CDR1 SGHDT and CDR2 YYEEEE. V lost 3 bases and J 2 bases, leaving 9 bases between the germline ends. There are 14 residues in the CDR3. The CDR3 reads CASSSVLGNQPQHF. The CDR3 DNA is TGTGCCAGCAGCTCGGTACTTGGCAATCAGCCCCAGCATTTT.

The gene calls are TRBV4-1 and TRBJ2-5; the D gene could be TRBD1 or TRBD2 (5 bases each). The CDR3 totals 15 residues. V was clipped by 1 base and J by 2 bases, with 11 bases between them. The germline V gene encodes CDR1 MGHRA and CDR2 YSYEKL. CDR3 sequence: CASSQVGTMQETQYF. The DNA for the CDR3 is TGCGCCAGCAGCCAAGTAGGGACCATGCAAGAGACCCAGTACTTC.

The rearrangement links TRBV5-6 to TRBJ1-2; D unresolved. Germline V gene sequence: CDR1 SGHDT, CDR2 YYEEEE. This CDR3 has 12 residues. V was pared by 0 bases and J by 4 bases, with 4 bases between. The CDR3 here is CASSLESYGYTF. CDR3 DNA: TGTGCCAGCAGCTTGGAGAGCTATGGCTACACCTTC.

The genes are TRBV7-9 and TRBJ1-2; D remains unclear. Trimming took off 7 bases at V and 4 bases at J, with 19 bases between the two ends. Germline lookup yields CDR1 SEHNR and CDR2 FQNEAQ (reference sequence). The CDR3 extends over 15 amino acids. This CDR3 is CASTWAAAWGYGYTF. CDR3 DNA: TGTGCCAGCACCTGGGCGGCGGCCTGGGGCTATGGCTACACCTTC. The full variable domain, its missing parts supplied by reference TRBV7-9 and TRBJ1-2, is DTGVSQNPRHKITKRGQNVTFRCDPISEHNRLYWYRQTLGQGPEFLTYFQNEAQLEKSRLLSDRFSAERPKGSFSTLEIQRTEQGDSAMYLCASTWAAAWGYGYTFGSGTRLTVV.

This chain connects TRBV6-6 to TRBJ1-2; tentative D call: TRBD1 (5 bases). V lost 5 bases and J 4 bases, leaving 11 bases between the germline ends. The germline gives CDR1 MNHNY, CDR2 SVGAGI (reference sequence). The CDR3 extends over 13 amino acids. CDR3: CASSREGLYGYTF. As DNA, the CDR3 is TGTGCCAGCAGTAGAGAGGGGCTCTATGGCTACACCTTC.

CDR3 loop: CASSYLTGGELFF. For the CDR3, the DNA is TGTGCCAGCAGTTATCTGACGGGCGGGGAGCTGTTTTTT. The chain joins TRBV6-5 to TRBJ2-2; D is undetermined. The CDR3 is made up of 13 amino acids. Trimming pared 3 bases from V and 7 bases from J, leaving 9 bases between. Germline values: CDR1 MNHEY, CDR2 SVGAGI.

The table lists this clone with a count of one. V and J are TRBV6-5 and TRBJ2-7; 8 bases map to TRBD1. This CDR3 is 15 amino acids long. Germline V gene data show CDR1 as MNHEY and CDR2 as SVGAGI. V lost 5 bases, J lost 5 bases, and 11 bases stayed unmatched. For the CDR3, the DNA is TGTGCCAGCAGTACCGCCGGACAGGGAGTCGACGAGCAGTACTTC. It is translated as CASSTAGQGVDEQYF.

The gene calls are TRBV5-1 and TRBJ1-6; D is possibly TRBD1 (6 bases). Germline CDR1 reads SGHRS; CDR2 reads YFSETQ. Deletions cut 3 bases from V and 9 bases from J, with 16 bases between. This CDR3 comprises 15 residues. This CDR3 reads CASSSNLGGSSPLHF. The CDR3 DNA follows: TGCGCCAGCAGCTCGAACTTGGGGGGCTCTTCACCCCTCCACTTT.

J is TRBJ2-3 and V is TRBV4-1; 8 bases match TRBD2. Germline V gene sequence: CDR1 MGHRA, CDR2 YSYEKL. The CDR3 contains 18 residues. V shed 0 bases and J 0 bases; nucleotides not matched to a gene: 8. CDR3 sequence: CASSQEGGGLSSTDTQYF. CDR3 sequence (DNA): TGCGCCAGCAGCCAAGAGGGCGGGGGGCTCTCTAGCACAGATACGCAGTATTTT.

CDR3 in DNA: TGTGCCTGGAGGGCTAGCGGGAGCGGGCTCGCCGGGCAGTACTTC. Translated, it gives CAWRASGSGLAGQYF. V is TRBV30 and J is TRBJ2-7; 10 nucleotides match TRBD2. The V and J ends lost 3 bases and 9 bases, in that order; junction bases with no gene match: 14. CDR1 is GTSNPN, CDR2 SVGIG, per germline (reference sequence). The CDR3 has 15 amino acids.

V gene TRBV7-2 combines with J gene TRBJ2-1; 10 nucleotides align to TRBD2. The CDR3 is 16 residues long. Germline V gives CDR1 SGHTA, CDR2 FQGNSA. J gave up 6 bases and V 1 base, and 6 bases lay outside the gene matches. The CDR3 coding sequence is TGTGCCAGCAGCTTAGATCGGTCTAGCGGGAGCAATGAGCAGTTCTTC. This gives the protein CASSLDRSSGSNEQFF.

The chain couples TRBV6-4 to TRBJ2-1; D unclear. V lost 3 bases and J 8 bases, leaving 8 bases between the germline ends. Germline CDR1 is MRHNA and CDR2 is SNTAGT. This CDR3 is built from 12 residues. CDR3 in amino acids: CASSEGPDEQFF. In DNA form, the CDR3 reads TGTGCCAGCAGTGAGGGTCCGGATGAGCAGTTCTTC.

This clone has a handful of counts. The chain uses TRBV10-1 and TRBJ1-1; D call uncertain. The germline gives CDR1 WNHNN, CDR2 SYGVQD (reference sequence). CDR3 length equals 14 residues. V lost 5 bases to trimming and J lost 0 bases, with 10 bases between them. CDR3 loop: CASSRLIMNTEAFF. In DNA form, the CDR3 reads TGCGCCAGCAGTCGACTGATCATGAACACTGAAGCTTTCTTT.

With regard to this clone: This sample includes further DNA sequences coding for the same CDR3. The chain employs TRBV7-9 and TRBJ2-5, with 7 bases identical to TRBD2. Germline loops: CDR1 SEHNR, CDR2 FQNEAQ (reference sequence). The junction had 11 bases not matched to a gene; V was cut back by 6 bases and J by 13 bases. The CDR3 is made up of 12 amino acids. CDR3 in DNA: TGTGCCAGCAGTTCCCCGACTAGCCGACCGTACTTC. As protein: CASSSPTSRPYF.

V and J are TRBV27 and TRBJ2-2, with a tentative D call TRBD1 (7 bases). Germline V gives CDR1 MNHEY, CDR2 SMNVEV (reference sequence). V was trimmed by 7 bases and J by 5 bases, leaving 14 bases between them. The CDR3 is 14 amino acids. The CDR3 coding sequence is TGTGCCAGCAAGGGGGGACAGAGGACCGGGGAGCTGTTTTTT. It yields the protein CASKGGQRTGELFF.

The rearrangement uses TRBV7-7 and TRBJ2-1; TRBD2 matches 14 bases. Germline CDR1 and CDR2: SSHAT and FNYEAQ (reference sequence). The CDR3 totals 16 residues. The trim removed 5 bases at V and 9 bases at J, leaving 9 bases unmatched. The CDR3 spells CASSPRLAGGPGEQFF. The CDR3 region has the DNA TGTGCCAGCAGCCCCCGACTAGCGGGGGGGCCGGGTGAGCAGTTCTTC.

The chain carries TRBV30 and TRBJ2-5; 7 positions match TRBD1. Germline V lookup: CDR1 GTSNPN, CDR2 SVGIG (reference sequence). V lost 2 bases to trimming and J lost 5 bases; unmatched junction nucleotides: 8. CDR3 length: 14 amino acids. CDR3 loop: CAWSNSGGGETQYF. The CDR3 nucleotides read TGTGCCTGGAGTAATTCAGGGGGTGGTGAGACCCAGTACTTC. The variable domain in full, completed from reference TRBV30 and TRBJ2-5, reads SQTIHQWPATLVQPVGSPLSLECTVEGTSNPNLYWYRQAAGRGLQLLFYSVGIGQISSEVPQNLSASRPQDRQFILSSKKLLLSDSGFYLCAWSNSGGGETQYFGPGTRLLVL.

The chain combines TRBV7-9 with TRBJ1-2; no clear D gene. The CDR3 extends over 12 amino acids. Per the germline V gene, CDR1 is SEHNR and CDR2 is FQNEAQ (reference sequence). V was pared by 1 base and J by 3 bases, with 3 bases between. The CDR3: CASSLGYYGYTF. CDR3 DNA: TGTGCCAGCAGCTTAGGCTACTATGGCTACACCTTC.

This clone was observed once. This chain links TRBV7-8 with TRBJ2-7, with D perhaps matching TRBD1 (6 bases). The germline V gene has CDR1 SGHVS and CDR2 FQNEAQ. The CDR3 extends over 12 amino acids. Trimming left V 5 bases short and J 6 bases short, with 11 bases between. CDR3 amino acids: CASSLTGTEQYF. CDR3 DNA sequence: TGTGCCAGCAGCCTTACAGGGACCGAGCAGTACTTC.

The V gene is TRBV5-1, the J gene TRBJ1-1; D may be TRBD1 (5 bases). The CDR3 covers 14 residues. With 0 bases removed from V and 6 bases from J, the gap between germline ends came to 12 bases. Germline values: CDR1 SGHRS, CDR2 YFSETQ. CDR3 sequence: CASSLEGWAAEAFF. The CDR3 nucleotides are TGCGCCAGCAGCTTGGAGGGGTGGGCCGCTGAAGCTTTCTTT.

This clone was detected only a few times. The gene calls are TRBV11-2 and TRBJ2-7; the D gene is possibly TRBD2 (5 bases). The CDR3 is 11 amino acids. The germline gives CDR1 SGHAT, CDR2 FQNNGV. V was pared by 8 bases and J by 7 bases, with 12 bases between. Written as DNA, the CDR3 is TGTGCCAGCCGAGGGTACGGGGAGCAGTACTTC. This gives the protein CASRGYGEQYF.

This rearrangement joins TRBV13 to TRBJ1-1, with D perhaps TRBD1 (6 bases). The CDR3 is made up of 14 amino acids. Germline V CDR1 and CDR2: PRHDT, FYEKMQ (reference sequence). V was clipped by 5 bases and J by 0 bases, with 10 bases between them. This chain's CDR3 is CASSVGQLNTEAFF. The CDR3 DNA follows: TGTGCCAGCAGCGTTGGACAGTTGAACACTGAAGCTTTCTTT.